This TCR beta chain appears in the sequencing data of a study of blood T cell repertoires in COVID-19. Germline CDR1 DFQATT, CDR2 SNEGSKA (reference sequence). The ends were cut back, 3 bases at V and 3 bases at J, with 8 bases in the middle. The CDR3 has 12 amino acids. Repertoires were generated with immunoSEQ multiplex PCR, while TCRdb's copy carries only in-frame clones and drops some. The sample lists 50,000 to 80,000 clones; roughly 90% were seen once. This clonotype was obtained from a woman over 75 with active COVID-19. Sequencing used peripheral blood. The V call is TRBV20-1, the J call TRBJ1-1; D gene ambiguous. CDR3 in amino acids: CSASFTDTEAFF. The CDR3 DNA reads as TGCAGTGCTAGTTTTACGGACACTGAAGCTTTCTTT.